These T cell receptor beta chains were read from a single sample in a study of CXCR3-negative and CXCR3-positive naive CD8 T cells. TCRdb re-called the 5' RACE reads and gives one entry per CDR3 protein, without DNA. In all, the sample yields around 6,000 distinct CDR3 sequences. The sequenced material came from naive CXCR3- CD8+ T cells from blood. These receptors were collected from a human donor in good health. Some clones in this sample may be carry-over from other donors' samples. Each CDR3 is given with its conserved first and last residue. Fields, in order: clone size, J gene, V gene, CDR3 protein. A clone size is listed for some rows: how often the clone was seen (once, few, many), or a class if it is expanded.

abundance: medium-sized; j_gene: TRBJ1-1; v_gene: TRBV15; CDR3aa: CATSRDRGRRFTEAFF
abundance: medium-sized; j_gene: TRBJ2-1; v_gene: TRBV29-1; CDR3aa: CSVEEPAGKGGSYNEQFF
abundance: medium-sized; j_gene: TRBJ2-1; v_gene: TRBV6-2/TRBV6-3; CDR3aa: CASSWDYNEQFF
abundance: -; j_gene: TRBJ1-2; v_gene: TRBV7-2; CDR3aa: CASSGRTGDGYTF
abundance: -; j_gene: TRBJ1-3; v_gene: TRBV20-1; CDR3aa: CSAPISGNTIYF
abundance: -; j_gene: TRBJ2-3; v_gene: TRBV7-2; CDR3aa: CASSSSAGGDTQYF
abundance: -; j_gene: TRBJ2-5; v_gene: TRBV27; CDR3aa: CASSLRGRTLETQYF
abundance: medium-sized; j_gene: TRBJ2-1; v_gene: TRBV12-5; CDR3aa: CASGLVVGRATDEQFF
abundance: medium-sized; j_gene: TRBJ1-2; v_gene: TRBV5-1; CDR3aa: CASSLEDEQATIYGYTF
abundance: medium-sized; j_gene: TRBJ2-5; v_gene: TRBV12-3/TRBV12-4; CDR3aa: CASSPQTQETQYF
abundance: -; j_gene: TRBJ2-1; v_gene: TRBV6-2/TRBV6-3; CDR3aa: CASSYSSRNAYNEQFF
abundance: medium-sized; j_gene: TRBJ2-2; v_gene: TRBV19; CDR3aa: CASSPSRGGELFF
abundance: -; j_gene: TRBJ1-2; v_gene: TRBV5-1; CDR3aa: CASSSRDGLNYGYTF
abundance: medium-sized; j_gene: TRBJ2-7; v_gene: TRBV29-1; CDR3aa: CSVGGTSNYEQYF
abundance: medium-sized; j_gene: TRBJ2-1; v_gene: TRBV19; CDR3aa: CASSMPASPYNEQFF
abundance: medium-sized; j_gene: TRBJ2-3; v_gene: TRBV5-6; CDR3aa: CASSWDVRDTQYF
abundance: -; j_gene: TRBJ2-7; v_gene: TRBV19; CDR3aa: CARPMRGGRTYEQYF
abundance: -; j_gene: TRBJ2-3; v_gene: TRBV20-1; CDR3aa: CSARDGLRVADTQYF
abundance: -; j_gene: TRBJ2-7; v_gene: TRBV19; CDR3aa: CASTAGTGGVYEQYF
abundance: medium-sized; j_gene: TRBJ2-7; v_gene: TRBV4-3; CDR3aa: CASSQGFAGYEQYF
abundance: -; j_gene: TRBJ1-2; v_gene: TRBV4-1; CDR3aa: CASTPTGDYGYTF
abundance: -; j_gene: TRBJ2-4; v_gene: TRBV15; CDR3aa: CATSTQITGDIQYF
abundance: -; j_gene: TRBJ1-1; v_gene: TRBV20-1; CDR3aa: CSASEGENTEAFF
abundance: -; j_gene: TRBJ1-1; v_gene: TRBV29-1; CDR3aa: CSVDTGTEAFF
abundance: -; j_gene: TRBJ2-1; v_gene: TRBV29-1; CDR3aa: CSVAGTGAGEQFF
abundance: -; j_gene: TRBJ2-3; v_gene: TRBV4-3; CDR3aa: CASSQESGTIKPDTQYF
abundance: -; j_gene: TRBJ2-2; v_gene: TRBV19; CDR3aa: CASQTGGYPTGELFF
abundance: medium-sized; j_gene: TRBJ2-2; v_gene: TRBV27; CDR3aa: CASTTGGRTGELFF